This TCR beta chain was recorded in a study of technical replicates of blood from a handful of donors. Produced via immunoSEQ multiplex PCR; TCRdb's table is partial and in-frame only. The profile covers some 62,000 clones, with 87% appearing a single time and 5.2% taken by the ten largest. With 7 bases clipped from V and 6 bases from J, the junction kept 8 bases outside the gene matches. Germline V CDR1 and CDR2: SQVTM, ANQGSEA. The CDR3 sequence is 13 residues long. This receptor was taken from a human donor in good health. Some clones in this sample may be carry-over from other donors' samples. Material: PBMCs. The chain couples TRBV29-1 to TRBJ1-2; 10 positions agree with TRBD1. The CDR3 region has the DNA TGCAGCGCCTCGGGACAGGGGTTCCATGGCTACACCTTC. This gives the protein CSASGQGFHGYTF.